This passage covers 12 T cell receptor beta chains from one sample sequenced in a study of blood T cells in healthy people across ages. With a J-beta primer mix and a sample-barcoded 5' primer, a second PCR ran 7 to 11 cycles. MiXCR, run by TCRdb on the 5' RACE reads, gives a single entry per CDR3 protein. The profile covers around 710,000 distinct CDR3 sequences, with more than 40% appearing a single time and about 20% taken by the ten largest. The source material was blood. These receptors originate from a woman in her sixties in good health.

The chain combines TRBV5-1 with TRBJ2-7; the D gene could be TRBD1 or TRBD2 (5 bases each). CDR3 length: 16 residues. Per the germline V gene, CDR1 is SGHRS and CDR2 is YFSETQ. V lost 4 bases and J 0 bases, leaving 17 bases between the germline ends. CDR3 loop: CASSLLWGPSSYEQYF. The CDR3 DNA sequence: TGCGCCAGCAGCCTCCTCTGGGGACCGAGCTCCTACGAGCAGTACTTC.

This clonotype was seen more than once but under ten times. The V call is TRBV12-3 or TRBV12-4, the J call TRBJ2-1; no clear D. V gave up 5 bases and J gave up 9 bases, with 11 bases separating them. The CDR3 length is 12 residues. The CDR3 bases are TGTGCCAGCAGTCCTCTATTGGGTGAGCAGTTCTTC. Its translation is CASSPLLGEQFF.

The chain joins TRBV7-9 to TRBJ2-3; 11 nucleotides line up with TRBD1. Germline V gene sequence: CDR1 SEHNR, CDR2 FQNEAQ (reference sequence). CDR3 size: 15 residues. The J segment lost 3 bases and the V segment lost 7 bases, leaving 6 bases of the junction unmatched. The CDR3 nucleotides read TGTGCCAGCAACAACAGGGACAGGGGGACAGATACGCAGTATTTT. Translating gives CASNNRDRGTDTQYF.

This clonotype was seen only once. The chain combines TRBV25-1 with TRBJ1-2; D remains ambiguous. Trimming stripped 2 bases from V and 8 bases from J, with 15 bases between. CDR1 is MGHDK and CDR2 is SYGVNS in the germline V gene. The CDR3 runs 14 residues. CDR3 nucleotides: TGTGCCAGCAGTGAAGCGGGATGGACGGGAGGCTACACCTTC. It yields the protein CASSEAGWTGGYTF.

This clonotype was detected a few times. The chain uses TRBV11-2 and TRBJ2-5; TRBD2 agrees at 8 bases. This CDR3 has 14 residues. J lost 4 bases, V lost 5 bases, and 6 bases had no gene match. Germline values: CDR1 SGHAT, CDR2 FQNNGV. This CDR3 is CASSTRGGRETQYF. The CDR3 DNA is TGTGCCAGCAGCACACGGGGGGGCCGAGAGACCCAGTACTTC.

This clonotype has just a few counts. This chain connects TRBV2 to TRBJ2-4, with D unclear. The J call could be wrong; TRBJ2-7 is a better fit for the DNA end. The CDR3 has 15 residues. Germline-derived CDR1 and CDR2 are SNHLY and FYNNEI. This CDR3 is CASSEGPVSLYEQYF. CDR3 DNA sequence: TGTGCCAGCAGTGAAGGCCCCGTCAGCCTCTACGAGCAGTACTTC.

The table lists this clonotype with many counts. This chain joins TRBV27 and TRBJ2-5; weak D call: TRBD2 (5 bases). The germline V and J ends were trimmed by 4 bases and 3 bases, with 9 bases remaining between them. Per the germline V gene, CDR1 is MNHEY and CDR2 is SMNVEV (reference sequence). This CDR3 comprises 13 residues. In DNA form, the CDR3 reads TGTGCCAGCAGTTCCGGACTGAAAGAGACCCAGTACTTC. This gives the protein CASSSGLKETQYF.

Here the CDR3 reads CSVEFPIVDTQYF. Here the CDR3 DNA reads TGCAGCGTTGAATTTCCTATTGTAGATACGCAGTATTTT. The chain employs TRBV29-1 and TRBJ2-3, with D unclear. The CDR3 consists of 13 residues. The V end was cut by 2 bases, the J end by 5 bases, with 11 bases between. CDR1 SQVTM and CDR2 ANQGSEA come from the germline V gene.

The chain combines TRBV27 with TRBJ2-5; D unclear. CDR1 is MNHEY and CDR2 is SMNVEV in the germline V gene (reference sequence). This CDR3 has 11 amino acids. Deletions cut 8 bases from V and 5 bases from J, with 9 bases between. CDR3 nucleotides: TGTGCCAGCCGCCAATGGGAGACCCAGTACTTC. It is translated as CASRQWETQYF.

This chain connects TRBV10-3 to TRBJ1-2, with TRBD1 matching 7 bases. The CDR3 spans 13 residues. Germline lookup yields CDR1 ENHRY and CDR2 SYGVKD. Trimming took 10 bases from V and 5 from J; bases not matched to a gene: 10. This chain's CDR3 is CATRDTGAYGYTF. Written as DNA, the CDR3 is TGTGCCACCCGTGACACAGGGGCTTATGGCTACACCTTC.

The sample holds a few counts of this clonotype. The chain carries TRBV9 and TRBJ1-1; D gene ambiguous. The CDR3 is 15 residues long. Trimming stripped 2 bases from V and 0 bases from J, with 11 bases between. Germline V gives CDR1 SGDLS, CDR2 YYNGEE. CDR3 amino acids: CASSVSGMMNTEAFF. In DNA form, the CDR3 reads TGTGCCAGCAGCGTTTCGGGAATGATGAACACTGAAGCTTTCTTT.

This clonotype was counted between two and nine times. The chain carries TRBV4-3 and TRBJ1-1, with D possibly TRBD1 on 6 matching bases. The CDR3 spans 19 residues. The V gene's germline CDR1 is LGHNA and CDR2 YSLEER. V was shortened by 0 bases and J by 3 bases, with 23 bases between the two germline ends. The CDR3, as DNA: TGCGCCAGCAGCCAAGATGATATTTCGGCAGGGGCTGCATACACTGAAGCTTTCTTT. Translating it yields CASSQDDISAGAAYTEAFF.